This entry lists 9 T cell receptor beta chains sequenced from one sample in a study of siplizumab effects on memory and regulatory T cells. Sequencing used immunoSEQ multiplex PCR; TCRdb keeps in-frame clones, though not all of them. The sample has around 100,000 clones, about 91% seen once; the top ten hold more than 2.5%. What was sequenced was CD4+ T cells sorted from blood. These receptors were collected from a human donor in good health. Some clones in this sample may be carry-over from other donors' samples.

This rearrangement joins TRBV10-3 to TRBJ2-5; the D is unclear. CDR3 length: 12 residues. CDR1 is ENHRY, CDR2 SYGVKD, per germline. V shed 8 bases and J shed 5 bases, with 12 bases lying between them. DNA for the CDR3: TGTGCCATCGGGGTTCGTGACGAGACCCAGTACTTC. This sequence encodes CAIGVRDETQYF.

The chain carries TRBV11-2 and TRBJ2-5; 9 bases agree with TRBD2. The CDR3 contains 16 residues. V lost 4 bases to trimming and J lost 6 bases; unmatched junction nucleotides: 12. CDR1 and CDR2 from the germline V gene are SGHAT and FQNNGV. The CDR3 nucleotides are TGTGCCAGCAGCTCCGATACCGGGACTAGCTACCAGACCCAGTACTTC. This gives the protein CASSSDTGTSYQTQYF.

This clone was counted between two and nine times. The genes are TRBV21-1 and TRBJ2-1; the table gives TRBD2 as D, unverified against the DNA. TRBV21-1 is listed as a pseudogene. This CDR3 spans 14 amino acids. The CDR3 here is CASSLGEVYNEQFF. CDR3 DNA sequence: TGTGCCAGCAGCTTGGGGGAGGTCTACAATGAGCAGTTCTTC.

The CDR3 reads CASSFRDGTNEKLFF. The CDR3 region has the DNA TGTGCCAGCAGCTTCCGGGACGGGACTAATGAAAAACTGTTTTTT. The chain is built from TRBV5-4 and TRBJ1-4; D might be TRBD1 (5 bases). The V gene's germline CDR1 is SGHNT and CDR2 YYREEE (reference sequence). This CDR3 spans 15 amino acids. Trimming took off 2 bases at V and 2 bases at J, with 10 bases between the two ends.

The genes are TRBV7-9 and TRBJ2-1; 8 positions match TRBD2. The junction had 2 bases not matched to a gene; V was cut back by 0 bases and J by 7 bases. From germline, CDR1 is SEHNR and CDR2 FQNEAQ (reference sequence). The length of the CDR3 is 14 residues. The chain's CDR3 is CASSLASGVNEQFF. The CDR3 bases are TGTGCCAGCAGCTTAGCTAGCGGGGTTAATGAGCAGTTCTTC.

This rearrangement joins TRBV11-1 to TRBJ2-7; D is ambiguous. Germline V gene lookup returns CDR1 SGHAT and CDR2 FQDESV (reference sequence). This CDR3 contains 12 residues. With 0 bases removed from V and 2 bases from J, the gap between germline ends came to 2 bases. CDR3 in amino acids: CASSLAPYEQYF. CDR3 sequence (DNA): TGTGCCAGCAGCTTAGCCCCCTACGAGCAGTACTTC.

The V gene is TRBV19, the J gene TRBJ2-2; 8 bases are a match to TRBD1. Losses at the gene ends were 6 bases for V and 3 bases for J; bases not matched to a gene: 12. The CDR3 loop spans 17 amino acids. Germline lookup yields CDR1 LNHDA and CDR2 SQIVND (reference sequence). CDR3 sequence reads: CASRSHRGIGDTGELFF. The CDR3 DNA is TGTGCCAGTAGGAGTCACAGGGGGATCGGTGACACCGGGGAGCTGTTTTTT. Looking up the rest from reference TRBV19 and TRBJ2-2 gives the full variable domain: DGGITQSPKYLFRKEGQNVTLSCEQNLNHDAMYWYRQDPGQGLRLIYYSQIVNDFQKGDIAEGYSVSREKKESFPLTVTSAQKNPTAFYLCASRSHRGIGDTGELFFGEGSRLTVL.

This rearrangement joins TRBV2 to TRBJ2-3, with D unclear. V was trimmed by 6 bases and J by 0 bases, leaving 10 bases between them. Germline V CDR1 and CDR2: SNHLY, FYNNEI. There are 14 residues in the CDR3. The CDR3 sequence is CASRDKLSTDTQYF. The CDR3, as DNA: TGTGCCAGCAGAGACAAATTAAGCACAGATACGCAGTATTTT.

The rearrangement links TRBV9 to TRBJ2-5; 7 nucleotides line up with TRBD1. The V gene's germline CDR1 is SGDLS and CDR2 YYNGEE. V shed 4 bases, J shed 1 base, and the junction held 4 bases outside the gene matches. This CDR3 comprises 14 residues. CDR3 DNA: TGTGCCAGCAGCCCGACAGGGTTCCAAGAGACCCAGTACTTC. This gives the protein CASSPTGFQETQYF.